Below, 11 T cell receptor beta chains from the same sample are listed, as sequenced in a study of post-analysis software for immune sequencing data. Findings and caveats of the study: Relative to controls, patients had five TRBV segments at higher frequency, with TRBV5-6, TRBV5-1 and TRBV20-1 among these.

Their antigen targets remain unknown. Built from TCR beta cDNA, the libraries had unique molecular identifiers in them. TCRdb used MiXCR to reprocess the PCR reads, holding one entry per CDR3 protein. In the table there are around 700,000 distinct CDR3 sequences, about 60% of which are singletons. The sequenced sample was blood. Receptors originate from a girl aged 2-9 years with multiple sclerosis.

The gene calls are TRBV7-2 and TRBJ1-1; D unclear. V lost 0 bases and J lost 6, with 11 bases in between. Per the germline V gene, CDR1 is SGHTA and CDR2 is FQGNSA. CDR3 length: 14 amino acids. The CDR3 DNA sequence: TGTGCCAGCAGCTTAGCGTCGGGGTTGGCTGAAGCTTTCTTT. Translating it yields CASSLASGLAEAFF.

The chain links TRBV30 to TRBJ1-5; TRBD1 might be the D (5 bases). This CDR3 has 13 residues. Looked up from germline, CDR1 is GTSNPN and CDR2 is SVGIG (reference sequence). V lost 4 bases, J lost 3 bases, and 10 bases lay in between. CDR3 nucleotide sequence: TGTGCCTGGAATGACAGACCCAATCAGCCCCAGCATTTT. Translating gives CAWNDRPNQPQHF.

The chain is built from TRBV20-1 and TRBJ2-5; 8 bases are shared with TRBD1. The CDR3 loop spans 11 amino acids. The germline gives CDR1 DFQATT, CDR2 SNEGSKA (reference sequence). The CDR3 coding sequence is TGCAGCCAGGGGGCCTGGGAGACCCAGTACTTC. Amino acids: CSQGAWETQYF.

The chain links TRBV12-3 or TRBV12-4 to TRBJ1-2; D is undetermined. The CDR3 is made up of 13 amino acids. The V gene lost 5 bases and the J gene lost 9 bases, with 16 bases spanning the gap. The CDR3 region is CASSLTREGSYTF. DNA for the CDR3: TGTGCCAGCAGTCTAACGAGGGAAGGTAGCTACACCTTC.

The chain employs TRBV29-1 and TRBJ2-1; the match to TRBD1 covers 9 bases. From germline, CDR1 is SQVTM and CDR2 ANQGSEA. J gave up 5 bases and V 7 bases, and 3 bases lay outside the gene matches. This CDR3 region has 12 residues. CDR3 in DNA: TGCAGCGGACAGGGGGACGACAATGAGCAGTTCTTC. Residues: CSGQGDDNEQFF.

The chain uses TRBV25-1 and TRBJ2-3; 14 bases agree with TRBD2. The CDR3 sequence is 16 residues long. The germline CDR1 and CDR2 sequences are MGHDK and SYGVNS. V was clipped by 5 bases and J by 5 bases; unmatched bases: 6. CDR3 sequence reads: CASSPEGLAGEDTQYF. In DNA form, the CDR3 reads TGTGCCAGCAGTCCAGAGGGACTAGCGGGAGAAGATACGCAGTATTTT.

The V gene is TRBV20-1, the J gene TRBJ2-5; TRBD2 matches at 12 bases. Germline-derived CDR1 and CDR2 are DFQATT and SNEGSKA (reference sequence). The trim removed 8 bases at V and 2 bases at J, leaving 3 bases unmatched. This CDR3 is built from 13 residues. The CDR3, as DNA: TGCAGTCTAGCGGGAGGGAGGCAAGAGACCCAGTACTTC. It translates to CSLAGGRQETQYF.

This clonotype was seen a few times. The V call is TRBV28, the J call TRBJ2-5; 9 nucleotides agree with TRBD1. The V gene end was trimmed by 6 bases and the J gene end by 7 bases; junction bases not matched to a gene: 9. This CDR3 comprises 14 residues. Germline CDR1 MDHEN, CDR2 SYDVKM. CDR3 DNA: TGTGCCAGCAGACCTACAGGGGGCAGGGTGACCCAGTACTTC. This gives the protein CASRPTGGRVTQYF.

The chain employs TRBV5-5 and TRBJ1-2; no firm D call. The CDR3 sequence is 14 residues long. Germline values: CDR1 SGHKS, CDR2 YYEKEE (reference sequence). V lost 4 bases to trimming and J lost 2 bases, with 12 bases between them. CDR3 loop: CASSATTSNYGYTF. Here the CDR3 DNA reads TGTGCCAGCAGCGCCACTACATCGAACTATGGCTACACCTTC. The complete variable domain, with remaining parts taken from reference TRBV5-5 and TRBJ1-2, reads DAGVTQSPTHLIKTRGQQVTLRCSPISGHKSVSWYQQVLGQGPQFIFQYYEKEERGRGNFPDRFSARQFPNYSSELNVNALLLGDSALYLCASSATTSNYGYTFGSGTRLTVV.

The chain combines TRBV5-1 with TRBJ1-2, with a tentative D call TRBD1 (6 bases). The CDR3 runs to 17 residues. The V gene lost 5 bases and the J gene lost 4 bases, with 24 bases spanning the gap. Germline V gene sequence: CDR1 SGHRS, CDR2 YFSETQ. The CDR3 loop reads CASSPRTEGIRGYGYTF. As DNA, the CDR3 is TGCGCCAGCAGTCCGAGGACAGAGGGAATTAGGGGCTATGGCTACACCTTC.

The chain links TRBV11-2 to TRBJ2-7; TRBD2 aligns across 11 bases. The DNA end favors TRBJ2-5, so the J call may be wrong. The length of the CDR3 is 15 residues. Looked up from germline, CDR1 is SGHAT and CDR2 is FQNNGV. CDR3 protein: CASSSVAGGHQTQYF. Written as DNA, the CDR3 is TGTGCCAGCAGCTCCGTAGCGGGGGGGCATCAGACCCAGTACTTC.